This T cell receptor beta chain was captured in a study of control samples from healthy donors and cancer patients. This clone was detected only once. The CDR3 runs 14 residues. CDR1 is MDHEN and CDR2 is SYDVKM in the germline V gene. Trimming shortened V by 8 bases and J by 3 bases, and 17 bases separated the two germline ends. TCRdb keeps only in-frame clones here, not all; method: immunoSEQ multiplex PCR. Of roughly 95,000 clones listed, about nine tenths are singletons. Sequenced material: blood. The chain carries TRBV28 and TRBJ2-7; D is unresolved. The sequence came from a woman in her 30s in good health. CDR3: CASHKAAGSYEQYF. In nucleotides, the CDR3 is TGTGCCAGCCATAAAGCTGCCGGAAGCTACGAGCAGTACTTC. Filled out from reference TRBV28 and TRBJ2-7, the complete variable domain reads DVKVTQSSRYLVKRTGEKVFLECVQDMDHENMFWYRQDPGLGLRLIYFSYDVKMKEKGDIPEGYSVSREKKERFSLILESASTNQTSMYLCASHKAAGSYEQYFGPGTRLTVT.